The next 20 T cell receptor beta chains were all read from a single sample in a study of human T cells and chemical hapten exposure. Time point indicated: pre-sensitization, week 0. Sample treatment: therapeutic diphenylcyclopropenone sensitization with weekly scalp DPC. TCRdb called the RACE reads again in MiXCR, with one record for every CDR3 protein. The profile shows 300,000 to 450,000 distinct CDR3 sequences, 5.5% of them singletons. Source: whole blood, taken in connection with sensitization to the hapten diphenylcyclopropenone (DPC). The receptors here all came from a woman aged 18-29 years with alopecia areata. Some clones in this sample may be carry-over from other donors' samples.

This clonotype was found many times. The J gene is TRBJ2-3, the V gene TRBV29-1, with a weak D call TRBD2 (6 bases). The CDR3 runs 13 residues. Trimming shortened V by 8 bases and J by 0 bases, and 12 bases separated the two germline ends. Germline lookup yields CDR1 SQVTM and CDR2 ANQGSEA. DNA of the CDR3: TGCAGCTCGGTGGGGGGAAGCACAGATACGCAGTATTTT. Translating gives CSSVGGSTDTQYF.

About this clonotype itself: This may be a read error: a much more frequent sequence differs by one nucleotide. This chain uses TRBV5-1 with TRBJ1-1; 7 bases align to TRBD1. Germline V lookup: CDR1 SGHRS, CDR2 YFSETQ. V lost 0 bases to trimming and J lost 5 bases; unmatched junction nucleotides: 7. This CDR3 spans 15 amino acids. CDR3 nucleotides: TGCGCCAGCAGCTTGGCGGACAGGAGGGGAACTGAAGCTTTCTTT. It is translated as CASSLADRRGTEAFF.

The V gene is TRBV28, the J gene TRBJ1-5; TRBD1 is a possible D gene (6 bases). Germline CDR1 is MDHEN and CDR2 is SYDVKM. The CDR3 length is 15 residues. With 5 bases removed from V and 3 bases from J, the gap between germline ends came to 14 bases. CDR3 DNA sequence: TGTGCCAGCAGTATACGTACAGGGCTCAATCAGCCCCAGCATTTT. It codes for CASSIRTGLNQPQHF.

There are many counts of this clonotype. The chain employs TRBV20-1 and TRBJ1-1; D is unresolved. CDR1 and CDR2 (germline): DFQATT, SNEGSKA (reference sequence). Between the trimmed V and J ends, which lost 0 bases and 5 bases, there was a span of 13 bases. CDR3 length: 14 residues. The CDR3 region is CSARDSMRETEAFF. In nucleotides, the CDR3 is TGCAGTGCTAGAGATAGTATGAGGGAGACTGAAGCTTTCTTT.

In nucleotides, the CDR3 is TGTGCCAGCAGCTTAGTCGGGGTTCAAGAGACCCAGTACTTC. Translating gives CASSLVGVQETQYF. The chain joins TRBV7-9 to TRBJ2-5, with D possibly being TRBD2 (5 bases). The V gene lost 1 base and the J gene lost 2 bases, with 8 bases spanning the gap. Germline CDR1 SEHNR, CDR2 FQNEAQ (reference sequence). The CDR3 totals 14 residues.

This clonotype was counted a few times. The rearrangement links TRBV5-1 to TRBJ1-6, with D hard to call. Germline V CDR1 and CDR2: SGHRS, YFSETQ. The CDR3 is 14 amino acids. Between the trimmed V and J ends, which lost 0 bases and 6 bases, there was a span of 7 bases. The CDR3 reads CASSLEKGNSPLHF. As DNA, the CDR3 is TGCGCCAGCAGCTTGGAAAAGGGTAATTCACCCCTCCACTTT. The full variable domain, its missing parts supplied by reference TRBV5-1 and TRBJ1-6, is KAGVTQTPRYLIKTRGQQVTLSCSPISGHRSVSWYQQTPGQGLQFLFEYFSETQRNKGNFPGRFSGRQFSNSRSEMNVSTLELGDSALYLCASSLEKGNSPLHFGNGTRLTVT.

DNA for the CDR3: TGTGCCAGCAGCTTATGGTTGACAGAGACCCAGTACTTC. Amino acid sequence: CASSLWLTETQYF. The chain has TRBV11-2 and TRBJ2-5, with no clear D. The CDR3 is 13 residues long. Per the germline V gene, CDR1 is SGHAT and CDR2 is FQNNGV. V was trimmed by 2 bases and J by 4 bases, leaving 8 bases between them. Drawing the rest from reference TRBV11-2 and TRBJ2-5, the complete variable domain is EAGVAQSPRYKIIEKRQSVAFWCNPISGHATLYWYQQILGQGPKLLIQFQNNGVVDDSQLPKDRFSAERLKGVDSTLKIQPAKLEDSAVYLCASSLWLTETQYFGPGTRLLVL.

This clonotype was observed a handful of times. The chain is built from TRBV10-3 and TRBJ1-2, with TRBD1 identical over 7 bases. Looked up from germline, CDR1 is ENHRY and CDR2 is SYGVKD. The CDR3 extends over 13 amino acids. Trimming removed 3 bases from V and 8 bases from J; junction bases left unmatched: 6. In DNA form, the CDR3 reads TGTGCCATCAGTGAAGGGGGCAGAGAGGGCTACACCTTC. Its protein is CAISEGGREGYTF.

The sample holds a few counts of this clonotype. The chain employs TRBV7-2 and TRBJ2-4; perhaps TRBD1 as D (6 bases). V was trimmed by 1 base and J by 7 bases, leaving 8 bases between them. CDR3 length equals 13 residues. Germline CDR1 and CDR2: SGHTA and FQGNSA. DNA for the CDR3: TGTGCCAGCAGCTTAGGGACAGAGAACATTCAGTACTTC. It codes for CASSLGTENIQYF.

At least ten counts were recorded for this clonotype. This rearrangement joins TRBV10-3 to TRBJ1-2, with 8 nucleotides matching TRBD1. The CDR3 consists of 16 residues. The ends lost 6 bases at V and 0 bases at J; junction bases unmatched: 9. Germline CDR1 and CDR2: ENHRY and SYGVKD. CDR3 sequence (DNA): TGTGCCATCAGGGGGACAGGATTGCCAGCTAACTATGGCTACACCTTC. It encodes CAIRGTGLPANYGYTF.

This clonotype showed up many times. The genes are TRBV5-1 and TRBJ1-1; D might be TRBD1 (6 bases). The V end lost 5 bases, the J end lost 7 bases, and 18 bases lay between the germline ends. Germline V CDR1 and CDR2: SGHRS, YFSETQ. This CDR3 has 14 residues. CDR3 in DNA: TGCGCCAGCAGGATTTTGGTCGCAGGGGATGAAGCTTTCTTT. As protein: CASRILVAGDEAFF. Full variable domain (missing parts from reference TRBV5-1 and TRBJ1-1): KAGVTQTPRYLIKTRGQQVTLSCSPISGHRSVSWYQQTPGQGLQFLFEYFSETQRNKGNFPGRFSGRQFSNSRSEMNVSTLELGDSALYLCASRILVAGDEAFFGQGTRLTVV.

The sample holds a few counts of this clonotype. The chain carries TRBV7-2 and TRBJ1-5, with TRBD1 identical over 7 bases. The length of the CDR3 is 15 residues. V lost 5 bases, J lost 3 bases, and 7 bases stayed unmatched. CDR1 and CDR2 from the germline V gene are SGHTA and FQGNSA. The CDR3 loop reads CASSQGGSYNQPQHF. In nucleotides, the CDR3 is TGTGCCAGCAGCCAGGGGGGTTCTTACAATCAGCCCCAGCATTTT.

The chain has TRBV28 and TRBJ2-3, with a weak D call TRBD1 (5 bases). The CDR3 runs 12 residues. Germline CDR1 is MDHEN and CDR2 is SYDVKM. Trimming left V 5 bases short and J 4 bases short, with 7 bases between. The CDR3 spells CASSAQADTQYF. Written as DNA, the CDR3 is TGTGCCAGCAGTGCACAGGCAGATACGCAGTATTTT.

This clonotype was counted ten times or more. The chain uses TRBV6-5 and TRBJ2-3; D is unresolved. V gave up 0 bases and J gave up 1 base, with 8 bases separating them. The CDR3 spans 15 residues. Per germline, CDR1 MNHEY and CDR2 SVGAGI. In DNA form, the CDR3 reads TGTGCCAGCAGTTACTCGACCCCTCGCACAGATACGCAGTATTTT. Translating gives CASSYSTPRTDTQYF.

In this sample, this clonotype turned up a few times. The chain is built from TRBV7-2 and TRBJ1-5, with 9 nucleotides matching TRBD1. The CDR3 contains 13 residues. Germline V lookup: CDR1 SGHTA, CDR2 FQGNSA. V was pared by 5 bases and J by 9 bases, with 5 bases of the junction left unmatched. The DNA for the CDR3 is TGTGCCAGCAGCACCGACAGGGGGTGGCCCCAGCATTTT. Protein: CASSTDRGWPQHF.

This clonotype appeared many times. The chain employs TRBV7-8 and TRBJ2-3, with D possibly called TRBD1 or TRBD2 (6 bases each). The CDR3 has 16 residues. V was trimmed by 1 base and J by 1 base, leaving 12 bases between them. Germline CDR1 reads SGHVS; CDR2 reads FQNEAQ. This CDR3 is CASSLVTGAGTDTQYF. The DNA of the CDR3 is TGTGCCAGCAGCTTAGTGACGGGGGCAGGCACAGATACGCAGTATTTT.

This clonotype came up many times. The chain couples TRBV6-2 or TRBV6-3 to TRBJ1-1; D gene uncertain. Germline CDR1 MNHEY, CDR2 SVGEGT. Trimming took 6 bases from V and 2 from J, leaving 10 bases between them. This CDR3 has 13 residues. For the CDR3, the DNA is TGTGCCAGCAGCCTACTTCCTAACACTGAAGCTTTCTTT. Residues: CASSLLPNTEAFF.

This clonotype was seen a few times. The rearrangement joins TRBV3-1 to TRBJ1-1; the D gene is possibly TRBD1 (5 bases). This CDR3 is built from 13 residues. The germline V and J ends were trimmed by 5 bases and 3 bases, with 10 bases remaining between them. Germline CDR1 and CDR2: LGHDT and YNNKEL (reference sequence). As DNA, the CDR3 is TGTGCCAGCAGCGGTACCAGGGACACTGAAGCTTTCTTT. It codes for CASSGTRDTEAFF.

This clonotype occurred a few times. The chain links TRBV7-2 to TRBJ2-3; perhaps D is TRBD1 or TRBD2 (5 bases each). The V gene lost 5 bases and the J gene lost 2 bases, with 11 bases spanning the gap. The CDR3 runs 14 residues. CDR1 is SGHTA, CDR2 FQGNSA, per germline. The CDR3 nucleotides read TGTGCCAGCAGCCTGGGACCGACCACAGATACGCAGTATTTT. Translating gives CASSLGPTTDTQYF.

This clonotype has just a few counts. The rearrangement uses TRBV7-9 and TRBJ1-1, with a tentative D call TRBD1 (5 bases). Germline V gene lookup returns CDR1 SEHNR and CDR2 FQNEAQ (reference sequence). V was cut by 1 base and J by 3 bases, with 9 bases left in between. This CDR3 has 14 amino acids. CDR3 bases: TGTGCCAGCAGCTTAGATGGGGGGTACACTGAAGCTTTCTTT. Its translation: CASSLDGGYTEAFF.